This record concerns one T cell receptor beta chain sequence. What it recognizes is unknown. This cohort consisted of healthy bone marrow donors. The data originate from a study of cytomegalovirus exposure and HLA in healthy donors. Notes on the study in general: A reported reduction in N-insertions relative to the roughly 670-donor mean was seen in an Asian-associated ancestry cluster in a later analysis.

Amplification used 60 Vbeta primers and 13 Jbeta primers. Sequencing used immunoSEQ multiplex PCR; TCRdb keeps in-frame clones, though not all of them. The sample has 25,000 to 35,000 clones, more than 60% seen once. The CDR3 runs to 14 residues. Germline V gene lookup returns CDR1 MNHNS and CDR2 SASEGT. The V and J ends lost 6 bases and 1 base respectively, with 13 bases between them. Sequencing was done on a sample of PBMCs. This clonotype originated in a man aged 45-65 years in good health and CMV-seropositive. This rearrangement joins TRBV6-1 to TRBJ2-7; D may be TRBD1 (6 bases). The CDR3 nucleotides read TGTGCCAGCAGCCGAGGGGGACAATCCTACGAGCAGTACTTC. It yields the protein CASSRGGQSYEQYF.